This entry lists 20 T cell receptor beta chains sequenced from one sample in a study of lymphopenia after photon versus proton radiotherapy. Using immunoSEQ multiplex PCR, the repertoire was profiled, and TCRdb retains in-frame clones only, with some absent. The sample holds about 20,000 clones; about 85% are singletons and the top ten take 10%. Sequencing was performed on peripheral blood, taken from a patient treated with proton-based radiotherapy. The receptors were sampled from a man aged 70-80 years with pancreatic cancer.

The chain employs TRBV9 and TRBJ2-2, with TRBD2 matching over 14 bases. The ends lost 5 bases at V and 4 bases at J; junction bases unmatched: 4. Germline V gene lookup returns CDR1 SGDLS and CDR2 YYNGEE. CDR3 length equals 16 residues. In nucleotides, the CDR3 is TGTGCCAGCAGGGGACTAGCGGGGGCGAGCACCGGGGAGCTGTTTTTT. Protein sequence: CASRGLAGASTGELFF.

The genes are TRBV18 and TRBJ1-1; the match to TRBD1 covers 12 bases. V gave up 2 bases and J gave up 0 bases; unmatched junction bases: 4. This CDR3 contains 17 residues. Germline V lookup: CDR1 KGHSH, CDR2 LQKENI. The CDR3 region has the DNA TGTGCCAGCTCACCAGGGACAGGGGGCCGGATGAACACTGAAGCTTTCTTT. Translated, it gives CASSPGTGGRMNTEAFF.

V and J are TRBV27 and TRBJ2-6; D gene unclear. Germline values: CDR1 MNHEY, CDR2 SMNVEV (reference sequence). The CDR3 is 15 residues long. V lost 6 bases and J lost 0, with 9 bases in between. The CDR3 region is CASRMLVSGANVLTF. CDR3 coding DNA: TGTGCCAGCAGGATGTTGGTCTCTGGGGCCAACGTCCTGACTTTC.

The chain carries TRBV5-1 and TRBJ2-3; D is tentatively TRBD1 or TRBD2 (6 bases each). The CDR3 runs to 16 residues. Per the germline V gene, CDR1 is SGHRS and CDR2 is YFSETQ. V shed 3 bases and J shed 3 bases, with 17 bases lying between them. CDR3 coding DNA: TGCGCCAGCAGCTCTACCCCCTGGGGGGCAACAGATACGCAGTATTTT. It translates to CASSSTPWGATDTQYF.

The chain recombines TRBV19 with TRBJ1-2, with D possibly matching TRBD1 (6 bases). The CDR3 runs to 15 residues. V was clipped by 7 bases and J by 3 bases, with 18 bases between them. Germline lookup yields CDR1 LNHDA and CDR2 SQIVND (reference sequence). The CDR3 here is CASNTPGGADYGYTF. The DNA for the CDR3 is TGTGCCAGTAATACCCCCGGGGGCGCCGACTATGGCTACACCTTC.

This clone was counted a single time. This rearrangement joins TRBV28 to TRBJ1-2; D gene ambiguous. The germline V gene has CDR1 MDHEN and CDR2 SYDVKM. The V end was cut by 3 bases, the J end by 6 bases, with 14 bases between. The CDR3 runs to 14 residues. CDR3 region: CASSLYNSGHGYTF. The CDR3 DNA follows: TGTGCCAGCAGTTTGTACAACTCGGGTCATGGCTACACCTTC.

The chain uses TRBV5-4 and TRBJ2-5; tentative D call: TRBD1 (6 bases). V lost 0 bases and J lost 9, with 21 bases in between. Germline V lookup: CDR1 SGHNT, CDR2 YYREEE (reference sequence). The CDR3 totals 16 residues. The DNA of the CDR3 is TGTGCCAGCAGCTTGGGGGACAAAAATACTCATGGGGCCCAGTACTTC. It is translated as CASSLGDKNTHGAQYF.

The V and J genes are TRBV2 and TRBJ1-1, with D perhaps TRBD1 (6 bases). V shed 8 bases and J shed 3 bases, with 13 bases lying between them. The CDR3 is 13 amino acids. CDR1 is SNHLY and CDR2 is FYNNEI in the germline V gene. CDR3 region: CASVGTKDTEAFF. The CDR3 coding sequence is TGTGCCAGCGTGGGGACAAAAGACACTGAAGCTTTCTTT.

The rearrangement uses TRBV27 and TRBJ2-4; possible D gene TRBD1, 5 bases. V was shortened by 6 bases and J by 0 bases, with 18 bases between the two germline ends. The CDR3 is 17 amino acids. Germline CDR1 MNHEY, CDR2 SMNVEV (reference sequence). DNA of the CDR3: TGTGCCAGCAGCCTTCGACCGTTAGGGGTAGCCAAAAACATTCAGTACTTC. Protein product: CASSLRPLGVAKNIQYF.

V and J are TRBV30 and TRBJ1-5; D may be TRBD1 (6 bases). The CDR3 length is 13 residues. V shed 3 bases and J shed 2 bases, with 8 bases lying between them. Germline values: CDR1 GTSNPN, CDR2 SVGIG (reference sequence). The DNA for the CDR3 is TGTGCCTGGAGGACAGGTGGCAATCAGCCCCAGCATTTT. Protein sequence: CAWRTGGNQPQHF.

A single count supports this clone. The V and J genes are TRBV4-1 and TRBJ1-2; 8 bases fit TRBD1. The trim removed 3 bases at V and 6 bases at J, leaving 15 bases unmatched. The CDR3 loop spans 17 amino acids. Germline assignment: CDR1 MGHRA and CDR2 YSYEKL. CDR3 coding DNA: TGCGCCAGCAGCCAGGAAGGGACAGGCTCAATAATGGATGGCTACACCTTC. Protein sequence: CASSQEGTGSIMDGYTF.

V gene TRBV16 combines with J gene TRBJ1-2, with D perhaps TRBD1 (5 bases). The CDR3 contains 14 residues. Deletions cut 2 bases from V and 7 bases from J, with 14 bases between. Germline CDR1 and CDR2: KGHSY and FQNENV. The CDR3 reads CASSQNPGLGGYTF. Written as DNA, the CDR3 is TGTGCCAGCAGCCAAAATCCGGGGCTGGGTGGCTACACCTTC.

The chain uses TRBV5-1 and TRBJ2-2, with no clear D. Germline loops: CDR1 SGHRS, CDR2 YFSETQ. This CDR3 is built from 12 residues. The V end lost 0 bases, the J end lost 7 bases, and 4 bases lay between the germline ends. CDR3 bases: TGCGCCAGCAGCTTGGTTGGCGGGGAGCTGTTTTTT. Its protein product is CASSLVGGELFF.

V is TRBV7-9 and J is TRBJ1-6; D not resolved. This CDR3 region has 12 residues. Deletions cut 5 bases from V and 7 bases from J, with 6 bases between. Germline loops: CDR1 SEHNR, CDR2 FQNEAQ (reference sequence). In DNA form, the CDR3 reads TGTGCCAGCAGCCCGGGGAATTCACCCCTCCACTTT. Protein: CASSPGNSPLHF.

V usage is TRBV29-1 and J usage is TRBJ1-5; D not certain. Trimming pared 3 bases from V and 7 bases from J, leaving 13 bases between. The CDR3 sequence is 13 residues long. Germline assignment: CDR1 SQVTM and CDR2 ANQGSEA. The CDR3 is CSVEAGLGQPQHF. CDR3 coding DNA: TGCAGCGTTGAGGCGGGTTTAGGGCAGCCCCAGCATTTT.

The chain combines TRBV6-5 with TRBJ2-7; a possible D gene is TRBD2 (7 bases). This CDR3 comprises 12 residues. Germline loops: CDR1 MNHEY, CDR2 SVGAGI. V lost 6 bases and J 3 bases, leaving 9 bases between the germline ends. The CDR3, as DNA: TGTGCCAGCAGAGGGGGGGACTACGAGCAGTACTTC. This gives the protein CASRGGDYEQYF.

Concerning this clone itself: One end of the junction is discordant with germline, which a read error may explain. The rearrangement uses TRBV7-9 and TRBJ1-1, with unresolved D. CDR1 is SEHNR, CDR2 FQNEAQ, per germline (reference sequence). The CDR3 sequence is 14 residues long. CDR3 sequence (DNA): TGTGCCAGCAGCTCTACCGAACTGACCGGGCTTGGGATCTTT. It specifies CASSSTELTGLGIF.

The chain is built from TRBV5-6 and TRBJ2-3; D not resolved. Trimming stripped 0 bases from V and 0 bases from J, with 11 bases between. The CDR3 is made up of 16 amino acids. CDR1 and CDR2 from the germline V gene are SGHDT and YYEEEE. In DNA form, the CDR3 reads TGTGCCAGCAGCTTGGGTCTGGGCGTGAGCACAGATACGCAGTATTTT. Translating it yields CASSLGLGVSTDTQYF.

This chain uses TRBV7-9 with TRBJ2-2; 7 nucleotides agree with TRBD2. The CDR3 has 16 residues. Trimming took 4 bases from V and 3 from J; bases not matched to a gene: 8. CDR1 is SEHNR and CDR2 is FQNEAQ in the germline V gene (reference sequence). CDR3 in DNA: TGTGCCAGCAGCTCCTCGGGTAGCGGGTACACCGGGGAGCTGTTTTTT. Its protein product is CASSSSGSGYTGELFF.

The CDR3 loop is CASTPPWPMNTEAFF. The CDR3 DNA is TGTGCCAGCACCCCACCGTGGCCTATGAACACTGAAGCTTTCTTT. The chain employs TRBV7-2 and TRBJ1-1, with unresolved D. The CDR3 runs 15 residues. The germline V gene encodes CDR1 SGHTA and CDR2 FQGNSA. Deletions cut 7 bases from V and 0 bases from J, with 15 bases between.